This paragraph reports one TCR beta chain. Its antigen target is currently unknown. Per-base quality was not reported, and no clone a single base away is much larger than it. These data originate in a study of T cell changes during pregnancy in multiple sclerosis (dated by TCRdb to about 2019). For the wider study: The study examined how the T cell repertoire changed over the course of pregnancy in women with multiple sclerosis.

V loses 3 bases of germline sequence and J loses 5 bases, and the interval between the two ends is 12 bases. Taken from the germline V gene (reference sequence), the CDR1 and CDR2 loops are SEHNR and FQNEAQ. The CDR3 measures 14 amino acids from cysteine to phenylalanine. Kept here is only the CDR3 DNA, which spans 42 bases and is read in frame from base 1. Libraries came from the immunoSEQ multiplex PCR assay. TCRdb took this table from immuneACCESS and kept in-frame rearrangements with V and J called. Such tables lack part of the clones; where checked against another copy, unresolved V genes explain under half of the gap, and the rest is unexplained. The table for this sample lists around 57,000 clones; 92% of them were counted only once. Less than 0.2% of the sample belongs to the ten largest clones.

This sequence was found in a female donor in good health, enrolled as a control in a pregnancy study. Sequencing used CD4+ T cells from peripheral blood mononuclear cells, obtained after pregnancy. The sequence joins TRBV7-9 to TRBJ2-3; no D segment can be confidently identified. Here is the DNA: TGTGCCAGCAGCTTCCGCCAGGCTGGAGATACGCAGTATTTT. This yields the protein CASSFRQAGDTQYF.